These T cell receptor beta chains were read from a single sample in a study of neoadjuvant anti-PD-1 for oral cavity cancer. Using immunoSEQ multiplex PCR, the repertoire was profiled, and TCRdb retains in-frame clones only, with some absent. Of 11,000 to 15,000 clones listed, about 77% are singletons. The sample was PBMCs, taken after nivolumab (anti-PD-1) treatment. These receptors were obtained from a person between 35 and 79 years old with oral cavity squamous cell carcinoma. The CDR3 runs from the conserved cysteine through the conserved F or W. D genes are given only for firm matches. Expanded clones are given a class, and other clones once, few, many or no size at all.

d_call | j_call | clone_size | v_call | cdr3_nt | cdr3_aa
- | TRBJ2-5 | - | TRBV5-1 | TGCGCCAGCCGGGGAGACCTGGGCCAGACCCAGTACTTC | CASRGDLGQTQYF
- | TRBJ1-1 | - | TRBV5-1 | TGCGCCAGCAGCTTGTACGGGGGCAGAGACACTGAAGCTTTCTTT | CASSLYGGRDTEAFF
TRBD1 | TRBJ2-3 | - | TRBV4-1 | TGCGCCAGCAGCCTATACGGACAGGGCGCAGATACGCAGTATTTT | CASSLYGQGADTQYF
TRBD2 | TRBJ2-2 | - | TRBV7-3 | TGTGCCAGCACACTTTCGGGGGGAACGAACACCGGGGAGCTGTTTTTT | CASTLSGGTNTGELFF
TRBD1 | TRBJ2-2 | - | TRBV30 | TGTGCCTGGAGTTCGGGGTCGTCAGGGGGCCACCGGGAGCTGTTTTTT | CAWSSGSSGGHRELFF
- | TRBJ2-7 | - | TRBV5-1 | TGCGCCAGCAGCTTGTATATAGGGGACGAGCAGTACTTC | CASSLYIGDEQYF
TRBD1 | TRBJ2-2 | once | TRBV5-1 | TGCGCCAGCAGCACACGACAGGGGTACACCGGGGAGCTGTTTTTT | CASSTRQGYTGELFF
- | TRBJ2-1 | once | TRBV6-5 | TGTGCCAGCAACACCGTTGGTGAGCAGTTCTTC | CASNTVGEQFF
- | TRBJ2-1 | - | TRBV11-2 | TGTGCCAGCAGCTCTTTAGGCCCCCACCATTACAATGAGCAGTTCTTC | CASSSLGPHHYNEQFF
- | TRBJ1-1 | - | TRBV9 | TGTGCCAGCGCGGGGCCACAGGCTGAGAACACTGAAGCTTTCTTT | CASAGPQAENTEAFF
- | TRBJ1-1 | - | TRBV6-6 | TGTGCCAGCAGTCATACAGTCGGGGGATATCTGCTTGAAGCTTTCTTT | CASSHTVGGYLLEAFF
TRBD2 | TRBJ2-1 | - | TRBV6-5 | TGTGCCAGCACCCCGACTAGCGGGGGAAACAATGAGCAGTTCTTC | CASTPTSGGNNEQFF
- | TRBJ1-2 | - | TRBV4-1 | TGCGCCAGCAGCCAAGAGATAGGGGAAAAGGCGAGGGGCTACACCTTC | CASSQEIGEKARGYTF
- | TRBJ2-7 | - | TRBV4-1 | TGCGCCAGCAGCTCTCACCCAAGAGACGCGCCCTACGAGCAGTACTTC | CASSSHPRDAPYEQYF
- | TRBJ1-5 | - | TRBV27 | TGTGCCAGCAGTTTCGGGACAACGGGGGAGCCCCAGCATTTT | CASSFGTTGEPQHF
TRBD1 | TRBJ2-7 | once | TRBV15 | TGTGCCACCAGCAGAGAGGGGACAGGGACCTACGAGCAGTACTTC | CATSREGTGTYEQYF
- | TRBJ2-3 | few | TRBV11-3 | TGTGCCAGCAGCTCCTCTAGCGTAAGCACAGATACGCAGTATTTT | CASSSSSVSTDTQYF
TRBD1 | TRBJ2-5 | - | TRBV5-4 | TGTGCCAGCAGCCGGGGACAGGGGCAAGAGACCCAGTACTTC | CASSRGQGQETQYF
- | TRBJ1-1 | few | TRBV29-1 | TGCAGCGTTGAAGATCATGGAAGTGACACTGAAGCTTTCTTT | CSVEDHGSDTEAFF
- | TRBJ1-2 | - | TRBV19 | TGTGCCAGTATCCAGGGTTGGAGCTATGGCTACACCTTC | CASIQGWSYGYTF
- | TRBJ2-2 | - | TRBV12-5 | TGTGCTAGTGGTTTGGTTCAAGGGTACGGCGGGGAGCTGTTTTTT | CASGLVQGYGGELFF
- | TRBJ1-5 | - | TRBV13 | TGTGCCAGCAGCTCCGGGGGTGGGGGTCTCAGCAATCAGCCCCAGCATTTT | CASSSGGGGLSNQPQHF
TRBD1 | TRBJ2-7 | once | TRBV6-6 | TGTGCCAGCAGTACAGGGGACGAGCAGTACTTC | CASSTGDEQYF
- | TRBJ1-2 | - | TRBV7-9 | TGTGCCAGCAGCTTCGGACTCTATGGCTACACCTTC | CASSFGLYGYTF
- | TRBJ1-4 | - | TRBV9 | TGTGCCAGCAGCGAAGGGGACACAGACTATAATGAAAAACTGTTTTTT | CASSEGDTDYNEKLFF
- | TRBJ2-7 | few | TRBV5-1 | TGCGCCAGCAGCTCGACACCCCCTACCTACGAGCAGTACTTC | CASSSTPPTYEQYF
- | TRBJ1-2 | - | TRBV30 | TGTACCTGGAGCGGGACCTTCGGCTATGGCTACACCTTC | CTWSGTFGYGYTF
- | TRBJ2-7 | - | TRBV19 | TGTGCCAGTACTAGAGGAGGAGGGGCTTACGAGCAGTACTTC | CASTRGGGAYEQYF
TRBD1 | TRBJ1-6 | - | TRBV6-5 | TGTGCCAGCAGTTATAGGACAGGGGATTCACCCCTCCACTTT | CASSYRTGDSPLHF
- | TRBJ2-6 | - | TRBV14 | TGTGCCAGCAGCCAAATTCGCGGGGCTGGGGCCAACGTCCTGACTTTC | CASSQIRGAGANVLTF
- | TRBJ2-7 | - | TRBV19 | TGTGCCAGTAGTACAGACCGGACAGTTTCCTACGAGCAGTACTTC | CASSTDRTVSYEQYF
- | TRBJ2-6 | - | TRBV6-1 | TGTGCCAGCAGTGCGCGCAGGTCTTCCTTCAGCTCTGGGGCCAACGTCCTGACTTTC | CASSARRSSFSSGANVLTF
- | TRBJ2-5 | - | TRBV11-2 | TGTGCCAGCAGCTTATACAGGGTCGGGGAGACCCAGTACTTC | CASSLYRVGETQYF
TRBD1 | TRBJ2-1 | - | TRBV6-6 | TGTGCCAGCAGTGCGGGGACAGGGGCCTACAATGAGCAGTTCTTC | CASSAGTGAYNEQFF
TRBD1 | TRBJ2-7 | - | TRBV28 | TGTGCCAGCAGTTTAAAAACGGGACAGGGGGCACGCTACATTTACGAGCAGTACTTC | CASSLKTGQGARYIYEQYF
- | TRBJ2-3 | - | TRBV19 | TGTGCCAGCACCTCGGGTAGCGGACACACAGATACGCAGTATTTT | CASTSGSGHTDTQYF
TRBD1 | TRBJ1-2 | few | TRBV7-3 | TGTGCCAGCAGCCCCACAGCTCGGGACAGCCCTTATGGCTACACCTTC | CASSPTARDSPYGYTF
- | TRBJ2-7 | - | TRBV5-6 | TGTGCCAGCAGCTTAACTTCTAGCTCCTACGAGCAGTACTTC | CASSLTSSSYEQYF
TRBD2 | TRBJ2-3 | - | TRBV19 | TGTGCCAGCTTCTATATTAAACTAGCGGGGGGAACCACTAGCACAGATACGCAGTATTTT | CASFYIKLAGGTTSTDTQYF
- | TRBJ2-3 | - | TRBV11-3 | TGTGCCAGCAGCCGGGGACTGAGCCGTGATACGCAGTATTTT | CASSRGLSRDTQYF
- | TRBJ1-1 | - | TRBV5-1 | TGCGCCAGCAGCACCCAGACCGAGAACACTGAAGCTTTCTTT | CASSTQTENTEAFF
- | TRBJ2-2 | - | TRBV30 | TGTGCCTGCTCCCCAGCCGGGGAGCTGTTTTTT | CACSPAGELFF
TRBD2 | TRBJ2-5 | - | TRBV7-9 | TGTGCCCAGGCGGGGCTAGCGGGCGTGGAGACCCAGTACTTC | CAQAGLAGVETQYF
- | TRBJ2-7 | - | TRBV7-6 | TGTGCCAGCAGCCCTGGGACGTCTGCTCGTGAGCAGTACTTC | CASSPGTSAREQYF
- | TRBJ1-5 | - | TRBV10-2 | TGCGCCAGCAGTGAGTCGTCTTCCCCACAGCCCCAGCATTTT | CASSESSSPQPQHF
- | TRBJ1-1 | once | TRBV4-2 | TGTGCCAGCAGCCAAGTGGGTGGAGGCAGGGCTCCTGAAGCTTTCTTT | CASSQVGGGRAPEAFF
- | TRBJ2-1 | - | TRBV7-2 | TGTGCCAGCAGCTACGGTGATGAGCAGTTCTTC | CASSYGDEQFF
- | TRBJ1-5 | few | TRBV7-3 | TGTGCCAGCAGCTATATCAGGGCTAATCAGCCCCAGCATTTT | CASSYIRANQPQHF
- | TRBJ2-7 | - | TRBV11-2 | TGTGCCAGCAGCTTAGATCTTATAATAAACTACGAGCAGTACTTC | CASSLDLIINYEQYF
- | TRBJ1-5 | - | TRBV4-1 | TGCGCCAGCAGCCAAGGAGGATTCGGGGGTAGTGGGTACAATCAGCCCCAGCATTTT | CASSQGGFGGSGYNQPQHF
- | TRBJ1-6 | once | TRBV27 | TGTGCCAGCAGTTTAGGGTGGAACGGCAATTCACCCCTCCACTTT | CASSLGWNGNSPLHF
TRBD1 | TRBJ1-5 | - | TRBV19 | TGTGCCAGTAGTTACGCCGGGACAGGGGATCAGCCCCAGCATTTT | CASSYAGTGDQPQHF
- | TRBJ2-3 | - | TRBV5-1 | TGCGCCAGCAGCTTGGAAGGCCCCGAGAGAGATACGCAGTATTTT | CASSLEGPERDTQYF
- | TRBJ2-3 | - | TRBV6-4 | TGTGCCAGCAGTGAAACGCCCGGAGATACGCAGTATTTT | CASSETPGDTQYF